These T cell receptor beta chains were read from a single sample in a study of T cell changes during pregnancy in multiple sclerosis. The method was immunoSEQ multiplex PCR; TCRdb's version includes in-frame clones alone and lacks a portion of them. The data contain 60,000 or so clones, approximately 90% of them singletons. The material was peripheral blood, obtained in the first trimester of pregnancy. The source of these receptors is a female donor in good health, enrolled as a control in a pregnancy study. The CDR3 runs from the conserved cysteine through the conserved F or W. The D gene is left open where the match is weak. Size values are once, few and many counts, or a class for expanded clones, and some rows have none.

V	D	size	J	CDR3	DNA
TRBV6-5	NA	NA	TRBJ1-1	CASSSDSYMNHEAFF	TGTGCCAGCAGTTCCGACTCGTATATGAACCACGAAGCTTTCTTT
TRBV9	TRBD1	NA	TRBJ1-4	CASSVQGEELFF	TGTGCCAGCAGCGTACAGGGGGAAGAACTGTTTTTT
TRBV9	NA	once	TRBJ2-2	CASSVEPSIAGELFF	TGTGCCAGCAGCGTAGAACCTAGTATCGCCGGGGAGCTGTTTTTT
TRBV6-6	NA	NA	TRBJ1-3	CASSYQGSGNTIYF	TGTGCCAGCAGTTACCAGGGATCTGGAAACACCATATATTTT
TRBV27	NA	once	TRBJ1-5	CASGVWPQHF	TGTGCCAGCGGAGTGTGGCCCCAGCATTTT
TRBV7-6	NA	NA	TRBJ1-4	CASSQPTATNEKLFF	TGTGCCAGCAGCCAACCGACAGCAACTAATGAAAAACTGTTTTTT
TRBV7-9	TRBD2	NA	TRBJ2-7	CASSLSGGAAQYF	TGTGCCAGCAGCCTTAGCGGGGGGGCCGCGCAGTACTTC
TRBV2	NA	once	TRBJ1-4	CASSKQAIGEKLFF	TGTGCCAGCAGTAAACAGGCAATCGGTGAAAAACTGTTTTTT
TRBV4-3	NA	NA	TRBJ1-3	CASSQGPGYTIYF	TGCGCCAGCAGCCAAGGGCCAGGGTACACCATATATTTT
TRBV6-5	TRBD1	once	TRBJ1-1	CASRSTGGNTEAFF	TGTGCCAGCAGGTCAACAGGGGGTAACACTGAAGCTTTCTTT
TRBV19	TRBD1	NA	TRBJ1-1	CASSGRDRAEAFF	TGTGCCAGTAGTGGCCGGGACAGGGCTGAAGCTTTCTTT
TRBV7-6	NA	NA	TRBJ1-1	CASSRQLVGPGQNTEAFF	TGTGCCAGCAGCCGTCAACTAGTGGGCCCGGGACAGAACACTGAAGCTTTCTTT
TRBV19	NA	NA	TRBJ2-2	CASSRGVSGELFF	TGTGCCAGTAGTAGGGGCGTTTCCGGGGAGCTGTTTTTT
TRBV14	NA	NA	TRBJ1-1	CASRPGGRSEAFF	TGTGCCAGCAGGCCGGGGGGGAGGTCTGAAGCTTTCTTT